Each of the 2 T cell receptor beta chains below was sequenced from the same sample in a study of molecular identifiers for immune sequencing clone quantification (dated by TCRdb to the late 2010s). The library was prepared using PCR. This sample was sequenced with an Illumina HiSeq 4000. TCRdb reran the public reads through fastp at Q25 and MiXCR, keeping productive beta chains. Under each unique CDR3 protein, matching rows form one entry showing the most common genes and DNA. The sample contains about half a million distinct CDR3 sequences, roughly a fifth of them found a single time. The ten largest clonotypes hold about 0.84% of the sample. Source material: naive CD8+ T cells from blood, with Jurkat cell RNA spiked in. The sample's cell subset or site label, decoded: FACS-sorted CD8+CD4-CCR7+CD45RA+ naive T cells. The source is a human donor in good health. Some libraries in this study had Jurkat cell RNA spiked in.

This chain uses TRBV20-1 with TRBJ2-7, with TRBD2 matching over 10 bases. V was pared by 0 bases and J by 2 bases, with 7 bases of the junction left unmatched. Germline CDR1 DFQATT, CDR2 SNEGSKA (reference sequence). This CDR3 contains 16 residues. The CDR3 reads CSARDRLAGVTYEQYF. The CDR3 nucleotides read TGCAGTGCTAGAGATCGTCTAGCGGGAGTAACCTACGAGCAGTACTTC.

This chain connects TRBV5-1 to TRBJ2-5, with 8 bases matching TRBD1. This CDR3 contains 15 residues. The germline CDR1 and CDR2 sequences are SGHRS and YFSETQ. V lost 0 bases to trimming and J lost 2 bases; unmatched junction nucleotides: 3. CDR3: CASSLGTGTQETQYF. In DNA, the CDR3 is TGCGCCAGCAGCTTGGGGACAGGGACTCAAGAGACCCAGTACTTC.